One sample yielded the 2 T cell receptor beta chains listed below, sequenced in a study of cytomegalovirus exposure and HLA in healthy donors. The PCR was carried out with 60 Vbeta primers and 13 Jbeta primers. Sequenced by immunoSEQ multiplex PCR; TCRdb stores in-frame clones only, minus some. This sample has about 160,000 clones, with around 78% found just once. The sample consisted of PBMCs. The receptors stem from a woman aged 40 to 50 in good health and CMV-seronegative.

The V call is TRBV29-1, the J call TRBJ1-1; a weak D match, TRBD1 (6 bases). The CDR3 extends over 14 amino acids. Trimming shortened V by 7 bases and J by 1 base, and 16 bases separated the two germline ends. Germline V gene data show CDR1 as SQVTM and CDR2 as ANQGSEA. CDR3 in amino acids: CSADGQMTNTEAFF. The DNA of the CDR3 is TGCAGCGCCGACGGACAGATGACGAACACTGAAGCTTTCTTT.

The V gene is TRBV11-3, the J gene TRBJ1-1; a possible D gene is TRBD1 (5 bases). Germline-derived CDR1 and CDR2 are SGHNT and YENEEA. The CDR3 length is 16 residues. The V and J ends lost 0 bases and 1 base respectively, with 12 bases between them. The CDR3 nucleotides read TGTGCCAGCAGCTTAGAGGAGTGGGGGGGGAACACTGAAGCTTTCTTT. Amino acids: CASSLEEWGGNTEAFF. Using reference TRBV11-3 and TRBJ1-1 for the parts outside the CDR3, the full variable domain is EAGVVQSPRYKIIEKKQPVAFWCNPISGHNTLYWYLQNLGQGPELLIRYENEEAVDDSQLPKDRFSAERLKGVDSTLKIQPAELGDSAVYLCASSLEEWGGNTEAFFGQGTRLTVV.